This is a list of T cell receptor beta chains from one sample in a study of OX40 agonist ivuxolimab in advanced cancers. Sequenced by immunoSEQ multiplex PCR; TCRdb stores in-frame clones only, minus some. The data hold about 38,000 clones, with 92% observed a single time. Source: CD4+ or CD8+ T cells sorted from blood, taken in a trial of the OX40 agonist ivuxolimab. Every receptor here comes from an adult with an advanced solid tumor such as melanoma, head and neck, liver or kidney cancer. Both conserved end residues are part of each CDR3. Each record gives: D gene, clone size, J gene, V gene, CDR3 protein, CDR3 DNA. The D gene is left open where the match is weak. Clone size is given for some rows only: seen once, a few or many times, or a class if the clone is expanded.

>.|.|TRBJ2-3|TRBV6-1
CASSEALRGLPDTQYF
TGTGCCAGCAGTGAAGCGCTTCGGGGACTGCCTGATACGCAGTATTTT
>TRBD2|.|TRBJ2-5|TRBV5-3
CARRGPGRAGGQYF
TGTGCCAGAAGGGGCCCCGGGAGGGCAGGTGGGCAGTACTTC
>TRBD2|once|TRBJ2-2|TRBV2
CASRGDPGRRGANTGELFF
TGTGCCAGCAGAGGGGACCCCGGGAGGCGGGGAGCAAACACCGGGGAGCTGTTTTTT
>.|.|TRBJ1-5|TRBV6-4
CASSSVGGSQPQHF
TGTGCCAGCAGTTCCGTTGGCGGGTCCCAGCCCCAGCATTTT
>.|.|TRBJ1-1|TRBV28
CASSPLPPRTANTEAFF
TGTGCCAGCAGTCCCCTCCCCCCGCGGACGGCGAACACTGAAGCTTTCTTT
>TRBD2|once|TRBJ2-1|TRBV27
CASSLSGLAGASWDNEQFF
TGTGCCAGCAGTTTATCTGGACTAGCGGGAGCTTCTTGGGACAATGAGCAGTTCTTC
>TRBD2|.|TRBJ2-3|TRBV7-9
CASSTGLAGGPGGTDTQYF
TGTGCCAGCAGTACAGGACTAGCGGGAGGGCCAGGCGGCACAGATACGCAGTATTTT
>.|.|TRBJ1-2|TRBV30
CAWSSGVGGYTF
TGTGCCTGGAGTAGTGGCGTCGGCGGCTACACCTTC
>.|.|TRBJ2-5|TRBV7-9
CASSLGSLDYWGYQETQYF
TGTGCCAGCAGCTTAGGCAGTTTGGACTATTGGGGGTACCAAGAGACCCAGTACTTC
>TRBD2|.|TRBJ2-1|TRBV4-1
CASSQGVAGVVEQFF
TGCGCCAGCAGCCAAGGGGTAGCGGGAGTCGTTGAGCAGTTCTTC
>TRBD2|.|TRBJ2-3|TRBV7-2
CASSLGVSGADTQYF
TGTGCCAGCAGCTTAGGGGTTAGCGGGGCAGATACGCAGTATTTT
>.|.|TRBJ2-2|TRBV7-7
CASSLTSSGELFF
TGTGCTAGCAGTCTCACTAGTTCCGGGGAGCTGTTTTTT
>.|.|TRBJ1-4|TRBV19
CASSIGGGGLYEKLFF
TGTGCCAGTAGTATAGGCGGAGGAGGTCTTTATGAAAAACTGTTTTTT
>.|.|TRBJ1-6|TRBV11-2
CASSLDLQRDSPLHF
TGTGCCAGCAGCTTAGATCTACAGAGGGATTCACCCCTCCACTTT
>.|once|TRBJ1-5|TRBV7-2
CASSPGPQGQPQHF
TGTGCCAGCAGCCCCGGGCCTCAGGGCCAGCCCCAGCATTTT
>TRBD1|.|TRBJ1-3|TRBV9
CASSVDPGTGESGNTIYF
TGTGCCAGCAGCGTCGATCCTGGGACAGGGGAAAGTGGAAACACCATATATTTT
>.|once|TRBJ1-1|TRBV4-2
CASSQGGNTEAFF
TGTGCCAGCAGCCAAGGGGGGAACACTGAAGCTTTCTTT
>TRBD1|.|TRBJ2-5|TRBV6-5
CASSYSATGTGTQYF
TGTGCCAGCAGTTACTCGGCGACAGGGACGGGGACCCAGTACTTC
>.|.|TRBJ2-2|TRBV7-9
CASSISTGELFF
TGTGCCAGCAGCATAAGTACCGGGGAGCTGTTTTTT
>TRBD1|.|TRBJ2-1|TRBV6-5
CASSYSRTGENEQFF
TGTGCCAGCAGTTACTCGAGGACAGGCGAGAATGAGCAGTTCTTC
>.|.|TRBJ1-3|TRBV28
CASSFIPAGGRNTIYF
TGTGCCAGCAGTTTCATCCCCGCGGGTGGGAGAAACACCATATATTTT
>.|.|TRBJ2-1|TRBV9
CASSVSPSNGDEQFF
TGTGCCAGCAGCGTATCCCCCTCTAACGGGGATGAGCAGTTCTTC
>.|.|TRBJ2-1|TRBV29-1
CSVPGLHYNEQFF
TGCAGCGTCCCGGGCCTCCACTACAATGAGCAGTTCTTC
>.|.|TRBJ1-4|TRBV19
CASLGPEPPREEKLFF
TGTGCCAGTCTGGGACCTGAGCCACCCCGGGAGGAAAAACTGTTTTTT